A selection of T cell receptor beta chains follows, all from one sample in a study of OX40 agonist ivuxolimab in advanced cancers. Only in-frame clones appear in the TCRdb table, and some are missing; sequencing was by immunoSEQ multiplex PCR. The sample carries 10,000 or so clones, approximately 72% recorded once. Source: CD4+ or CD8+ T cells sorted from blood, taken in a trial of the OX40 agonist ivuxolimab. All receptors derive from an adult with an advanced solid tumor such as melanoma, head and neck, liver or kidney cancer. Both conserved end residues are part of each CDR3. A D gene is named only where the DNA matches it firmly. Where a row states a size, it is once, few, many or the class of an expanded clone; other rows omit it.

CDR3 length: 16; D gene: TRBD2; V gene: TRBV6-5; J gene: TRBJ2-5; clone size: NA; CDR3 protein: CASSYSRLAGAETQYF; CDR3 DNA: TGTGCCAGCAGTTACTCTAGGCTAGCGGGAGCAGAGACCCAGTACTTC
CDR3 length: 14; D gene: NA; V gene: TRBV7-9; J gene: TRBJ1-4; clone size: NA; CDR3 protein: CASSQGPYNEKLFF; CDR3 DNA: TGTGCCAGCAGCCAGGGACCCTATAATGAAAAACTGTTTTTT
CDR3 length: 13; D gene: NA; V gene: TRBV11-3; J gene: TRBJ2-7; clone size: NA; CDR3 protein: CASSLGPNYEQYF; CDR3 DNA: TGTGCCAGCAGCTTAGGACCGAACTACGAGCAGTACTTC
CDR3 length: 11; D gene: NA; V gene: TRBV9; J gene: TRBJ1-1; clone size: once; CDR3 protein: CASSVGSEAFF; CDR3 DNA: TGTGCCAGCAGCGTAGGGTCAGAAGCTTTCTTT
CDR3 length: 15; D gene: NA; V gene: TRBV19; J gene: TRBJ2-1; clone size: NA; CDR3 protein: CASIPKGGTDHGVFF; CDR3 DNA: TGTGCCAGTATCCCCAAGGGCGGAACCGACCACGGGGTGTTCTTC
CDR3 length: 15; D gene: TRBD2; V gene: TRBV11-2; J gene: TRBJ2-1; clone size: NA; CDR3 protein: CASSLVGSGSYEQFF; CDR3 DNA: TGTGCCAGCAGCTTAGTGGGTAGCGGGAGCTATGAGCAGTTCTTC
CDR3 length: 14; D gene: TRBD1; V gene: TRBV7-9; J gene: TRBJ1-2; clone size: NA; CDR3 protein: CASSSSGTGNGYTF; CDR3 DNA: TGTGCCAGCAGCTCGTCCGGGACAGGAAATGGCTACACCTTC
CDR3 length: 16; D gene: TRBD2; V gene: TRBV27; J gene: TRBJ2-7; clone size: few; CDR3 protein: CASSLKGLAGDYEQYF; CDR3 DNA: TGTGCCAGCAGTTTGAAGGGACTAGCGGGAGACTACGAGCAGTACTTC
CDR3 length: 17; D gene: TRBD2; V gene: TRBV6-1; J gene: TRBJ2-1; clone size: NA; CDR3 protein: CASSDPGTSGRANEQFF; CDR3 DNA: TGTGCCAGCAGTGACCCCGGGACTAGCGGGAGGGCCAATGAGCAGTTCTTC
CDR3 length: 15; D gene: TRBD2; V gene: TRBV27; J gene: TRBJ2-7; clone size: once; CDR3 protein: CASSPGTSGRVEQYF; CDR3 DNA: TGTGCCAGCAGTCCCGGGACTAGCGGGAGGGTCGAGCAGTACTTC
CDR3 length: 14; D gene: NA; V gene: TRBV27; J gene: TRBJ1-5; clone size: few; CDR3 protein: CASSPSGVGQPQHF; CDR3 DNA: TGTGCCAGCAGTCCCTCAGGGGTTGGACAGCCCCAGCATTTT
CDR3 length: 14; D gene: NA; V gene: TRBV27; J gene: TRBJ1-5; clone size: NA; CDR3 protein: CASSPRARVQPQHF; CDR3 DNA: TGTGCCAGCAGTCCCAGGGCACGGGTTCAGCCCCAGCATTTT
CDR3 length: 14; D gene: TRBD2; V gene: TRBV7-9; J gene: TRBJ2-7; clone size: NA; CDR3 protein: CASSSGTSGYEQYF; CDR3 DNA: TGTGCCAGCAGTTCCGGGACTAGCGGCTACGAGCAGTACTTC
CDR3 length: 14; D gene: NA; V gene: TRBV5-4; J gene: TRBJ1-1; clone size: once; CDR3 protein: CASSVGRVLTEAFF; CDR3 DNA: TGTGCCAGCAGCGTCGGACGAGTGCTAACTGAAGCTTTCTTT
CDR3 length: 15; D gene: NA; V gene: TRBV28; J gene: TRBJ2-7; clone size: once; CDR3 protein: CASSRGGLLIYEQYF; CDR3 DNA: TGTGCCAGCAGTAGGGGGGGACTCCTTATTTACGAGCAGTACTTC
CDR3 length: 15; D gene: TRBD1; V gene: TRBV7-3; J gene: TRBJ1-1; clone size: NA; CDR3 protein: CASSLSQGSNTEAFF; CDR3 DNA: TGTGCCAGCAGCCTATCACAGGGGTCGAACACTGAAGCTTTCTTT
CDR3 length: 13; D gene: NA; V gene: TRBV6-6; J gene: TRBJ1-1; clone size: few; CDR3 protein: CASSLTETTEAFF; CDR3 DNA: TGTGCCAGCAGTTTAACAGAGACCACTGAAGCTTTCTTT
CDR3 length: 11; D gene: NA; V gene: TRBV30; J gene: TRBJ1-1; clone size: NA; CDR3 protein: CAWEEGTEAFF; CDR3 DNA: TGTGCCTGGGAAGAAGGGACTGAAGCTTTCTTT
CDR3 length: 13; D gene: NA; V gene: TRBV6-5; J gene: TRBJ2-5; clone size: NA; CDR3 protein: CASSDWTEETQYF; CDR3 DNA: TGTGCCAGCAGTGACTGGACAGAAGAGACCCAGTACTTC
CDR3 length: 13; D gene: NA; V gene: TRBV4-1; J gene: TRBJ1-1; clone size: NA; CDR3 protein: CASSQGKNTEAFF; CDR3 DNA: TGCGCCAGCAGCCAAGGTAAGAACACTGAAGCTTTCTTT
CDR3 length: 16; D gene: NA; V gene: TRBV14; J gene: TRBJ1-5; clone size: NA; CDR3 protein: CASSQDETAPLWPQHF; CDR3 DNA: TGTGCCAGCAGCCAAGATGAGACAGCGCCCCTATGGCCCCAGCATTTT
CDR3 length: 14; D gene: NA; V gene: TRBV11-2; J gene: TRBJ2-7; clone size: NA; CDR3 protein: CASSWPLGVYEQYF; CDR3 DNA: TGTGCCAGCAGCTGGCCCCTCGGGGTATACGAGCAGTACTTC
CDR3 length: 16; D gene: TRBD2; V gene: TRBV7-6; J gene: TRBJ2-5; clone size: NA; CDR3 protein: CASSLGSSGWKETQYF; CDR3 DNA: TGTGCCAGCAGCTTAGGATCTAGCGGGTGGAAAGAGACCCAGTACTTC
CDR3 length: 13; D gene: NA; V gene: TRBV9; J gene: TRBJ2-7; clone size: NA; CDR3 protein: CASSVGQTYEQYF; CDR3 DNA: TGTGCCAGCAGCGTAGGACAGACCTACGAGCAGTACTTC
CDR3 length: 11; D gene: NA; V gene: TRBV11-2; J gene: TRBJ2-7; clone size: NA; CDR3 protein: CASRISYEQYF; CDR3 DNA: TGTGCCAGCAGAATTAGCTACGAGCAGTACTTC
CDR3 length: 16; D gene: TRBD2; V gene: TRBV11-3; J gene: TRBJ2-1; clone size: medium-sized; CDR3 protein: CASSWVSGSSYNEQFF; CDR3 DNA: TGTGCCAGCAGCTGGGTGAGCGGGAGCTCCTACAATGAGCAGTTCTTC
CDR3 length: 14; D gene: NA; V gene: TRBV4-1; J gene: TRBJ2-7; clone size: few; CDR3 protein: CASSQERSAYEQYF; CDR3 DNA: TGCGCCAGCAGCCAAGAACGTAGTGCCTACGAGCAGTACTTC
CDR3 length: 14; D gene: NA; V gene: TRBV19; J gene: TRBJ1-1; clone size: NA; CDR3 protein: CASNPGTSNTEAFF; CDR3 DNA: TGTGCCAGCAACCCCGGGACATCTAACACTGAAGCTTTCTTT
CDR3 length: 13; D gene: NA; V gene: TRBV5-1; J gene: TRBJ1-2; clone size: NA; CDR3 protein: CASSEGPLYGYTF; CDR3 DNA: TGCGCCAGCAGCGAGGGACCCCTATATGGCTACACCTTC
CDR3 length: 15; D gene: NA; V gene: TRBV6-1; J gene: TRBJ2-3; clone size: NA; CDR3 protein: CASSEGGSETDTQYF; CDR3 DNA: TGTGCCAGCAGTGAAGGGGGCTCGGAAACAGATACGCAGTATTTT
CDR3 length: 10; D gene: NA; V gene: TRBV20-1; J gene: TRBJ1-1; clone size: NA; CDR3 protein: CSASMTEAFF; CDR3 DNA: TGCAGTGCTAGTATGACTGAAGCTTTCTTT
CDR3 length: 17; D gene: TRBD1; V gene: TRBV5-1; J gene: TRBJ2-7; clone size: NA; CDR3 protein: CASTQGRPGTVSYEQYF; CDR3 DNA: TGCGCCAGCACCCAAGGTCGTCCTGGGACAGTATCCTACGAGCAGTACTTC